Presented here are 17 T cell receptor beta chains from one specimen sequenced in a study of T cell responses to AZD1222 COVID-19 vaccine. Data came from immunoSEQ multiplex PCR; TCRdb stores just in-frame clones and leaves some out. The data show tens of thousands of clones, with over 75% seen just once and around an eighth held by the top ten. This material consisted of peripheral blood, taken 28 days after the second AZD1222 dose. These receptor sequences come from an adult who received the AZD1222 COVID-19 vaccine.

This clone appeared once. The chain carries TRBV6-5 and TRBJ2-1; no clear D gene. This CDR3 is built from 14 residues. Germline assignment: CDR1 MNHEY and CDR2 SVGAGI. V was trimmed by 2 bases and J by 7 bases, leaving 12 bases between them. The CDR3 nucleotides read TGTGCCAGCAGTTACGGGGTCCCCCTTAATGAGCAGTTCTTC. This gives the protein CASSYGVPLNEQFF.

V is TRBV2 and J is TRBJ1-4; D uncertain. Trimming removed 8 bases at V and 8 bases at J, with 12 bases between. CDR3 length: 12 amino acids. CDR1 and CDR2 (germline): SNHLY, FYNNEI. The CDR3 nucleotides read TGTGCCAGCGGATTGGCCGAGGAAAAACTGTTTTTT. Protein product: CASGLAEEKLFF.

This chain joins TRBV19 and TRBJ1-2; D might be TRBD1 (5 bases). Trimming pared 4 bases from V and 5 bases from J, leaving 14 bases between. This CDR3 region has 14 residues. Germline CDR1 LNHDA, CDR2 SQIVND (reference sequence). The CDR3 is CASSTERGRYGYTF. The CDR3 DNA is TGTGCCAGTAGTACAGAGAGGGGACGGTATGGCTACACCTTC.

The gene calls are TRBV7-6 and TRBJ2-2; 9 bases line up with TRBD2. Germline V gene data show CDR1 as SGHVS and CDR2 as FNYEAQ. The CDR3 contains 19 residues. V lost 1 base to trimming and J lost 2 bases; unmatched junction nucleotides: 11. CDR3 DNA sequence: TGTGCCAGCAGCTTAGAACCTGAGAGCGGGAGGATCAACACCGGGGAGCTGTTTTTT. It specifies CASSLEPESGRINTGELFF.

This clone was counted a few times. V is TRBV11-3 and J is TRBJ1-1, with 11 bases matching TRBD1. From germline, CDR1 is SGHNT and CDR2 YENEEA. Trimming removed 5 bases from V and 4 bases from J; junction bases left unmatched: 15. The CDR3 loop spans 18 amino acids. CDR3 protein: CASSPRGQGAHISTEAFF. In nucleotides, the CDR3 is TGTGCCAGCAGCCCCCGAGGACAGGGGGCGCATATTAGCACTGAAGCTTTCTTT.

CDR3 DNA: TGTGCCAGCAGCTTGTCTCCAGGCCCGACCTACGAGCAGTACTTC. As protein: CASSLSPGPTYEQYF. The chain combines TRBV5-4 with TRBJ2-7; D is undetermined. V was shortened by 1 base and J by 2 bases, with 13 bases between the two germline ends. Germline V lookup: CDR1 SGHNT, CDR2 YYREEE (reference sequence). The CDR3 totals 15 residues. Drawing the rest from reference TRBV5-4 and TRBJ2-7, the complete variable domain is ETGVTQSPTHLIKTRGQQVTLRCSSQSGHNTVSWYQQALGQGPQFIFQYYREEENGRGNFPPRFSGLQFPNYSSELNVNALELDDSALYLCASSLSPGPTYEQYFGPGTRLTVT.

The gene calls are TRBV6-5 and TRBJ1-3, with D unclear. With 2 bases removed from V and 3 bases from J, the gap between germline ends came to 8 bases. Germline V gives CDR1 MNHEY, CDR2 SVGAGI. The CDR3 totals 14 residues. The CDR3 coding sequence is TGTGCCAGCAGTTACAAGGCTGGTGGAAACACCATATATTTT. Protein product: CASSYKAGGNTIYF.

The rearrangement links TRBV7-9 to TRBJ1-5; D may be TRBD1 (6 bases). Germline CDR1 and CDR2: SEHNR and FQNEAQ (reference sequence). This CDR3 comprises 17 residues. V lost 4 bases and J lost 1, with 17 bases in between. The CDR3 is CASSYWTAGRSNQPQHF. The CDR3 nucleotides are TGTGCCAGCAGCTATTGGACAGCAGGGAGGAGCAATCAGCCCCAGCATTTT.

The chain links TRBV5-1 to TRBJ2-6; perhaps TRBD2 as D (6 bases). CDR1 and CDR2 (germline): SGHRS, YFSETQ. The V gene lost 5 bases and the J gene lost 0 bases, with 15 bases spanning the gap. This CDR3 has 17 residues. The CDR3 DNA reads TGCGCCAGCAGTATGTCGGGAGTTTTCTCTGGGGCCAACGTCCTGACTTTC. Translated: CASSMSGVFSGANVLTF. Drawing the rest from reference TRBV5-1 and TRBJ2-6, the complete variable domain is KAGVTQTPRYLIKTRGQQVTLSCSPISGHRSVSWYQQTPGQGLQFLFEYFSETQRNKGNFPGRFSGRQFSNSRSEMNVSTLELGDSALYLCASSMSGVFSGANVLTFGAGSRLTVL.

The gene calls are TRBV7-8 and TRBJ2-1; 10 bases fit TRBD2. The CDR3 extends over 16 amino acids. Trimming removed 2 bases from V and 4 bases from J; junction bases left unmatched: 5. Germline CDR1 reads SGHVS; CDR2 reads FQNEAQ. The CDR3 nucleotides are TGTGCCAGCAGCTTAACGCGAGCGGGAGGGTACAATGAGCAGTTCTTC. Its protein product is CASSLTRAGGYNEQFF.

The chain's CDR3 is CASSVSEGVNEKLFF. The CDR3 nucleotides read TGTGCCAGCAGCGTGTCCGAAGGGGTTAATGAAAAACTGTTTTTT. The rearrangement links TRBV9 to TRBJ1-4; the D gene is possibly TRBD1 (5 bases). Germline CDR1 SGDLS, CDR2 YYNGEE. V shed 2 bases and J shed 4 bases, with 12 bases lying between them. This CDR3 has 15 amino acids.

This chain connects TRBV10-1 to TRBJ1-1; 8 positions match TRBD1. Germline CDR1 is WNHNN and CDR2 is SYGVQD (reference sequence). The CDR3 is 14 amino acids. The junction had 7 bases not matched to a gene; V was cut back by 4 bases and J by 6 bases. The CDR3 loop is CASSVRQGSSEAFF. The DNA of the CDR3 is TGCGCCAGCAGTGTCCGACAGGGGAGTTCTGAAGCTTTCTTT.

The chain joins TRBV27 to TRBJ1-4; D may be TRBD1 (5 bases). CDR1 is MNHEY, CDR2 SMNVEV, per germline (reference sequence). V lost 4 bases and J lost 8, with 17 bases in between. The CDR3 runs to 15 residues. CDR3 loop: CASSYVGSGAEKLFF. CDR3 coding DNA: TGTGCCAGCAGTTACGTGGGGTCCGGGGCGGAAAAACTGTTTTTT.

The J gene is TRBJ1-6, the V gene TRBV13, with D unresolved. The CDR3 sequence is 14 residues long. The germline CDR1 and CDR2 sequences are PRHDT and FYEKMQ (reference sequence). The V end lost 6 bases, the J end lost 6 bases, and 12 bases lay between the germline ends. CDR3 residues: CASSSRLINSPLHF. The CDR3 DNA sequence: TGTGCCAGCAGTTCTAGACTAATTAATTCACCCCTCCACTTT.

The chain recombines TRBV19 with TRBJ1-6, with D hard to call. V lost 5 bases to trimming and J lost 14 bases, with 16 bases between them. The length of the CDR3 is 13 residues. Looked up from germline, CDR1 is LNHDA and CDR2 is SQIVND (reference sequence). CDR3 nucleotide sequence: TGTGCCAGTAGTGTGGGAGAGACCTACACCCTCCACTTT. Amino acid sequence: CASSVGETYTLHF. The full variable domain, with the rest looked up from reference TRBV19 and TRBJ1-6, is DGGITQSPKYLFRKEGQNVTLSCEQNLNHDAMYWYRQDPGQGLRLIYYSQIVNDFQKGDIAEGYSVSREKKESFPLTVTSAQKNPTAFYLCASSVGETYTLHFGNGTRLTVT.

The V call is TRBV9, the J call TRBJ2-5; D not resolved. CDR3 length equals 13 residues. With 0 bases removed from V and 1 base from J, the gap between germline ends came to 4 bases. Germline assignment: CDR1 SGDLS and CDR2 YYNGEE. The DNA for the CDR3 is TGTGCCAGCAGCGTAGACTTCCAAGAGACCCAGTACTTC. Translation gives CASSVDFQETQYF.

This chain links TRBV14 with TRBJ2-1; D unresolved. The CDR3 sequence is 13 residues long. The germline gives CDR1 SGHDN, CDR2 FVKESK. Trimming took off 3 bases at V and 3 bases at J, with 6 bases between the two ends. Here the CDR3 DNA reads TGTGCCAGCAGCCACGCACTCTACAATGAGCAGTTCTTC. Amino acid sequence: CASSHALYNEQFF.